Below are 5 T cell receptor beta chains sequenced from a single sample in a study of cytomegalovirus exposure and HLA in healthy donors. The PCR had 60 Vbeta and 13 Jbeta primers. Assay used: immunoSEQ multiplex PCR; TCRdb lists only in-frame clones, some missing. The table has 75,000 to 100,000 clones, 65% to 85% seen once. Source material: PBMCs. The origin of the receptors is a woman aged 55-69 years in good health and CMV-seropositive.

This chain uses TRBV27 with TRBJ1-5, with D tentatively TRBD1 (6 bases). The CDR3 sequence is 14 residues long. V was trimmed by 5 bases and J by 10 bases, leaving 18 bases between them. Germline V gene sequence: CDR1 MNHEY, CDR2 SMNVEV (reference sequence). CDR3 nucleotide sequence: TGTGCCAGCAGTAATCTGGGGGGGGCTCTTCCCCAGCATTTT. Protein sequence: CASSNLGGALPQHF.

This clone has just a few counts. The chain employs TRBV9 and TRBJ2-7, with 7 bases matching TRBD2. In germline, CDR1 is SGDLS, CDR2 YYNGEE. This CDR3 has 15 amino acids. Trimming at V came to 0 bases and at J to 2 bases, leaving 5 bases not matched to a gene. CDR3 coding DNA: TGTGCCAGCAGCGTAGATTCGGGAGGACCCTACGAGCAGTACTTC. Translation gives CASSVDSGGPYEQYF.

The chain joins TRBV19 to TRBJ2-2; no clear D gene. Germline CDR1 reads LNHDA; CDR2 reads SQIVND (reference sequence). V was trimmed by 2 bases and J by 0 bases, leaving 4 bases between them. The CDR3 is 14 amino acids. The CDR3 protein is CASSISANTGELFF. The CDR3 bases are TGTGCCAGTAGTATATCTGCGAACACCGGGGAGCTGTTTTTT.

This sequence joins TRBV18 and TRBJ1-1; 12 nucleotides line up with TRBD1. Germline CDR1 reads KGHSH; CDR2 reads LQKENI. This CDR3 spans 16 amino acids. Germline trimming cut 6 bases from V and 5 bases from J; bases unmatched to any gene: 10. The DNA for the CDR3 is TGTGCCAGCTCGCCTCCGGGACAGGGGGCGCATACTGAAGCTTTCTTT. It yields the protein CASSPPGQGAHTEAFF.

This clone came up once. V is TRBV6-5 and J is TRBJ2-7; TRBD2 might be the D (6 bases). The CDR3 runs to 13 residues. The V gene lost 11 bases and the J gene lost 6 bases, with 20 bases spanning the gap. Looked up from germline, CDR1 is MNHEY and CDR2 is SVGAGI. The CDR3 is CAGGSAQRAEQYF. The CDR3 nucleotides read TGTGCCGGGGGGTCCGCACAGCGGGCCGAGCAGTACTTC.